Shown below are 23 T cell receptor beta chains from a single sample sequenced in a study of shared clonotypes between healthy human individuals. Assay used: immunoSEQ multiplex PCR; TCRdb lists only in-frame clones, some missing. This sample has around 980,000 clones, with more than 75% found just once. The sequencing sample was made of memory CD4+ T cells from PBMCs. The subset denotes: CD45RA-negative fraction. These receptors came from a man younger than 35 in good health. Some clones in this sample may be carry-over from other donors' samples.

This chain joins TRBV2 and TRBJ2-7; the D is unclear. Trimming took 7 bases from V and 0 from J, leaving 13 bases between them. Germline-derived CDR1 and CDR2 are SNHLY and FYNNEI. This CDR3 is 14 amino acids long. The DNA of the CDR3 is TGTGCCAGCACCAAGAACCCGAGCTCCTACGAGCAGTACTTC. Protein sequence: CASTKNPSSYEQYF.

The chain carries TRBV15 and TRBJ1-2, with TRBD1 as a possible D gene (5 bases). Trimming removed 0 bases from V and 8 bases from J, with 10 bases in between. CDR3 length equals 13 residues. Germline CDR1 LNHNV, CDR2 YYDKDF (reference sequence). The CDR3 DNA follows: TGTGCCACCAGCAGAGACAGGGACGTAGGCTACACCTTC. This translates into CATSRDRDVGYTF.

Remarks on this clone: This CDR3 is also generated by other DNA sequences in the sample. The chain couples TRBV15 to TRBJ1-5; no reliable D call. This CDR3 region has 14 residues. Between the trimmed V and J ends, which lost 0 bases and 2 bases, there was a span of 5 bases. In germline, CDR1 is LNHNV, CDR2 YYDKDF (reference sequence). CDR3 protein: CATSREGGNQPQHF. The CDR3 DNA reads TGTGCCACCAGCAGAGAGGGAGGCAATCAGCCCCAGCATTTT.

The gene calls are TRBV6-6 and TRBJ2-5; no clear D gene. The length of the CDR3 is 10 residues. In germline, CDR1 is MNHNY, CDR2 SVGAGI (reference sequence). V lost 3 bases, J lost 5 bases, and 1 base lay in between. The CDR3 reads CASSYETQYF. The CDR3 region has the DNA TGTGCCAGCAGTTATGAGACCCAGTACTTC.

This chain connects TRBV14 to TRBJ2-3; 8 nucleotides align to TRBD2. The CDR3 contains 14 residues. Trimming at V came to 6 bases and at J to 5 bases, leaving 7 bases not matched to a gene. Looked up from germline, CDR1 is SGHDN and CDR2 is FVKESK. CDR3 bases: TGTGCCAGCAGTCGAGCGGGAGCCCAAGATACGCAGTATTTT. It encodes CASSRAGAQDTQYF.

The rearrangement links TRBV18 to TRBJ1-2; no reliable D call. With 4 bases removed from V and 4 bases from J, the gap between germline ends came to 16 bases. This CDR3 contains 15 residues. Germline values: CDR1 KGHSH, CDR2 LQKENI. The CDR3 DNA reads TGTGCCAGCTCACGTGATCCCCGAGGCGGCTATGGCTACACCTTC. Translation: CASSRDPRGGYGYTF.

This clone was detected only a few times. This chain links TRBV7-2 with TRBJ1-1, with 7 bases aligning to TRBD1. The CDR3 runs 15 residues. CDR1 is SGHTA and CDR2 is FQGNSA in the germline V gene. The ends lost 6 bases at V and 0 bases at J; junction bases unmatched: 7. In DNA form, the CDR3 reads TGTGCCAGCAGGGCCAACAGGGGTATGAACACTGAAGCTTTCTTT. It translates to CASRANRGMNTEAFF.

The chain recombines TRBV4-2 with TRBJ1-2; D ambiguous. The germline V gene has CDR1 LGHNA and CDR2 YNFKEQ. The CDR3 extends over 17 amino acids. V lost 1 base to trimming and J lost 2 bases, with 17 bases between them. CDR3 nucleotide sequence: TGTGCCAGCAGCCAAGTTATGGCCTCCGGCTGGAACTATGGCTACACCTTC. Translation: CASSQVMASGWNYGYTF.

This clone was detected only a few times. V usage is TRBV9 and J usage is TRBJ2-7, with D maybe TRBD1 (6 bases). This CDR3 contains 15 residues. Germline assignment: CDR1 SGDLS and CDR2 YYNGEE. Trimming left V 4 bases short and J 4 bases short, with 18 bases between. CDR3 in amino acids: CASSPRLGALYEQYF. The CDR3 region has the DNA TGTGCCAGCAGCCCCCGTTTGGGGGCGCTTTACGAGCAGTACTTC. The full variable domain, its missing parts supplied by reference TRBV9 and TRBJ2-7, is DSGVTQTPKHLITATGQRVTLRCSPRSGDLSVYWYQQSLDQGLQFLIQYYNGEERAKGNILERFSAQQFPDLHSELNLSSLELGDSALYFCASSPRLGALYEQYFGPGTRLTVT.

This clone turned up a few times. The chain is built from TRBV10-3 and TRBJ1-3; D unclear. V was shortened by 6 bases and J by 0 bases, with 6 bases between the two germline ends. This CDR3 comprises 13 residues. Germline CDR1 and CDR2: ENHRY and SYGVKD. The CDR3 loop reads CAIRDFSGNTIYF. The DNA of the CDR3 is TGTGCCATCAGGGATTTCTCTGGAAACACCATATATTTT.

The chain uses TRBV11-3 and TRBJ1-3, with D perhaps matching TRBD1 (5 bases). The V gene lost 0 bases and the J gene lost 4 bases, with 10 bases spanning the gap. The CDR3 contains 15 residues. From germline, CDR1 is SGHNT and CDR2 YENEEA. CDR3 nucleotides: TGTGCCAGCAGCTTAGATGGGACCGGCGGAAACACCATATATTTT. It codes for CASSLDGTGGNTIYF.

The sample holds one count of this clone. The J gene is TRBJ1-5, the V gene TRBV7-9, with 9 bases fitting TRBD1. J was trimmed by 7 bases and V by 7 bases; bases with no gene match: 20. The CDR3 is 18 residues long. Per germline, CDR1 SEHNR and CDR2 FQNEAQ (reference sequence). This chain's CDR3 is CASTRPGQGQRRIQPQHF. Written as DNA, the CDR3 is TGTGCCAGCACCAGACCGGGACAGGGTCAAAGACGAATCCAGCCCCAGCATTTT.

This clone was picked up one time. The chain employs TRBV5-4 and TRBJ1-1; D is uncertain. V was trimmed by 6 bases and J by 5 bases, leaving 14 bases between them. Germline V gives CDR1 SGHNT, CDR2 YYREEE (reference sequence). The CDR3 sequence is 13 residues long. CDR3 nucleotide sequence: TGTGCCAGCAAGTTTGGTACGGGGACTGAAGCTTTCTTT. Encoded protein: CASKFGTGTEAFF. The entire variable domain, with the rest obtained from reference TRBV5-4 and TRBJ1-1, is as follows: ETGVTQSPTHLIKTRGQQVTLRCSSQSGHNTVSWYQQALGQGPQFIFQYYREEENGRGNFPPRFSGLQFPNYSSELNVNALELDDSALYLCASKFGTGTEAFFGQGTRLTVV.

V usage is TRBV18 and J usage is TRBJ1-1, with D uncertain. Per germline, CDR1 KGHSH and CDR2 LQKENI. The V gene lost 3 bases and the J gene lost 0 bases, with 5 bases spanning the gap. The CDR3 contains 13 residues. CDR3 nucleotide sequence: TGTGCCAGCTCACCTAGGGTGAACACTGAAGCTTTCTTT. It is translated as CASSPRVNTEAFF.

The J gene is TRBJ1-5, the V gene TRBV19; D ambiguous. The CDR3 loop spans 14 amino acids. Looked up from germline, CDR1 is LNHDA and CDR2 is SQIVND (reference sequence). Between the trimmed V and J ends, which lost 3 bases and 0 bases, there was a span of 6 bases. The CDR3 spells CASSMLNSNQPQHF. CDR3 in DNA: TGTGCCAGTAGTATGTTAAATAGCAATCAGCCCCAGCATTTT.

This CDR3 is CASGGLAPYNEQFF. The CDR3 DNA sequence: TGTGCCAGCGGTGGACTAGCGCCGTACAATGAGCAGTTCTTC. The genes are TRBV28 and TRBJ2-1; TRBD2 matches 9 bases. Germline lookup yields CDR1 MDHEN and CDR2 SYDVKM. The CDR3 loop spans 14 amino acids. V was clipped by 8 bases and J by 4 bases; unmatched bases: 6.

This clone was counted once. The rearrangement uses TRBV10-3 and TRBJ2-5; 7 bases line up with TRBD1. With V trimmed by 0 bases and J by 3 bases, 1 base remained unmatched. The V gene's germline CDR1 is ENHRY and CDR2 SYGVKD. This CDR3 contains 14 residues. The CDR3 DNA sequence: TGTGCCATCAGTGAGTCCGGACAGGAAGAGACCCAGTACTTC. Encoded protein: CAISESGQEETQYF.

The chain carries TRBV11-2 and TRBJ2-2; D gene unclear. V was clipped by 6 bases and J by 5 bases, with 7 bases between them. Per germline, CDR1 SGHAT and CDR2 FQNNGV. CDR3 length: 12 amino acids. CDR3 region: CASSQETGELFF. For the CDR3, the DNA is TGTGCCAGCAGTCAGGAGACCGGGGAGCTGTTTTTT. The variable domain in full, with the rest retrieved from reference TRBV11-2 and TRBJ2-2, is EAGVAQSPRYKIIEKRQSVAFWCNPISGHATLYWYQQILGQGPKLLIQFQNNGVVDDSQLPKDRFSAERLKGVDSTLKIQPAKLEDSAVYLCASSQETGELFFGEGSRLTVL.

Notes on this clone: The same CDR3 is also encoded by other DNA sequences in this sample. V gene TRBV9 combines with J gene TRBJ2-1; D is unclear. The CDR3 has 13 amino acids. Trimming removed 5 bases from V and 0 bases from J, with 6 bases in between. The V gene's germline CDR1 is SGDLS and CDR2 YYNGEE. CDR3 DNA: TGTGCCAGCAGTCAGAGCTCCTACAATGAGCAGTTCTTC. Its protein is CASSQSSYNEQFF.

The CDR3 region has the DNA TGTGCCAGCAGCCTTAGCGGGAGTCGCGATGAGCAGTTCTTC. It codes for CASSLSGSRDEQFF. The rearrangement links TRBV9 to TRBJ2-1, with 9 positions matching TRBD2. CDR1 SGDLS and CDR2 YYNGEE come from the germline V gene. This CDR3 contains 14 residues. After removal of 4 bases from V and 8 bases from J, the junction contained 7 bases not matched to a gene.

The chain is built from TRBV5-4 and TRBJ2-3; no firm D call. The length of the CDR3 is 12 residues. Germline CDR1 is SGHNT and CDR2 is YYREEE (reference sequence). The ends were cut back, 4 bases at V and 5 bases at J, with 8 bases in the middle. The CDR3 coding sequence is TGTGCCAGCAGCGCCACCGGAGATACGCAGTATTTT. It is translated as CASSATGDTQYF.

The chain couples TRBV7-9 to TRBJ1-1; 8 bases agree with TRBD1. Looked up from germline, CDR1 is SEHNR and CDR2 is FQNEAQ (reference sequence). The CDR3 loop spans 16 amino acids. V shed 3 bases and J 4 bases; nucleotides not matched to a gene: 10. The CDR3 loop reads CASSLGQGAQGTEAFF. The CDR3 DNA sequence: TGTGCCAGCAGCTTGGGGCAGGGGGCGCAGGGCACTGAAGCTTTCTTT.

This rearrangement joins TRBV7-3 to TRBJ2-5; 8 bases are shared with TRBD2. J lost 3 bases, V lost 5 bases, and 5 bases had no gene match. Per the germline V gene, CDR1 is SGHTA and CDR2 is FQGTGA. The CDR3 runs to 14 residues. The CDR3 DNA reads TGTGCCAGCAGCCGCGGGGGGTCGGAAGAGACCCAGTACTTC. Residues: CASSRGGSEETQYF.